These 8 T cell receptor beta chains came from one sample sequenced in a study of T cell therapy after organ transplantation (dated by TCRdb to 2018 to 2020). The receptor library was made with the immunoSEQ multiplex PCR assay. TCRdb took this table from immuneACCESS and kept in-frame rearrangements with V and J called. Such tables lack part of the clones; where checked against another copy, unresolved V genes explain under half of the gap, and the rest is unexplained. The sample table holds a few thousand clones, of which about 89% were seen once. The ten most abundant clones make up approximately 19% of the sample. No cognate antigen is known for these TCRs. The time point tag for this specimen amounts to: before start of T cell therapy. The source was CD8+ T cells from blood, collected before autologous CMV-specific T cell therapy. The receptors stem from a human patient who had received a solid organ transplant and had CMV disease.

This clone appeared a few times. The chain links TRBV6-5 to TRBJ1-5; 8 bases line up with TRBD1. Germline V CDR1 and CDR2: MNHEY, SVGAGI. CDR3 length: 14 residues. J lost 4 bases, V lost 6 bases, and 5 bases had no gene match. The CDR3 loop is CASSNTGGNQPQHF. In DNA form, the CDR3 reads TGTGCCAGCAGCAATACAGGGGGTAATCAGCCCCAGCATTTT.

This sequence joins TRBV5-8 and TRBJ2-7, with D hard to call. Germline values: CDR1 SGHTS, CDR2 YDEGEE. The length of the CDR3 is 11 residues. V dropped 0 bases and J dropped 5 bases, with 3 bases sitting between them. The CDR3 sequence is CASSLAHEQYF. The CDR3 bases are TGTGCCAGCAGCTTGGCCCACGAGCAGTACTTC.

This chain uses TRBV11-2 with TRBJ1-1, with D unresolved. Per germline, CDR1 SGHAT and CDR2 FQNNGV. Between the trimmed V and J ends, which lost 1 base and 7 bases, there was a span of 7 bases. This CDR3 is built from 12 residues. CDR3 sequence reads: CASSLARLEAFF. CDR3 nucleotide sequence: TGTGCCAGCAGCTTAGCCCGGCTTGAAGCTTTCTTT.

CDR3 sequence: CAWSTGQGPLYGYTF. Written as DNA, the CDR3 is TGTGCCTGGAGTACCGGACAGGGCCCCCTCTATGGCTACACCTTC. The chain has TRBV30 and TRBJ1-2, with TRBD1 identical over 8 bases. CDR1 is GTSNPN, CDR2 SVGIG, per germline (reference sequence). V lost 2 bases to trimming and J lost 4 bases; unmatched junction nucleotides: 9. The CDR3 extends over 15 amino acids.

J is TRBJ2-7 and V is TRBV4-3; D is unresolved. V was pared by 1 base and J by 0 bases, with 10 bases between. Per the germline V gene, CDR1 is LGHNA and CDR2 is YSLEER. The CDR3 consists of 15 residues. CDR3 amino acids: CASSQVNDLSYEQYF. The CDR3 DNA follows: TGCGCCAGCAGCCAAGTGAATGACCTCTCCTACGAGCAGTACTTC.

The chain uses TRBV5-1 and TRBJ2-3; 10 bases match TRBD2. Germline V lookup: CDR1 SGHRS, CDR2 YFSETQ. Trimming cost V 1 base and J 4 bases; bases outside gene matches: 0. The CDR3 extends over 14 amino acids. The CDR3 nucleotides are TGCGCCAGCAGCTTGACTAGCGGGGCAGATACGCAGTATTTT. Translating it yields CASSLTSGADTQYF.

V gene TRBV4-3 combines with J gene TRBJ2-1, with TRBD2 matching 8 bases. The CDR3 runs 12 residues. Per germline, CDR1 LGHNA and CDR2 YSLEER. With V trimmed by 5 bases and J by 10 bases, 4 bases remained unmatched. The CDR3 nucleotides are TGCGCCAGCAGCTCGAGCGGGAGAGAGCAGTTCTTC. It is translated as CASSSSGREQFF.

The J gene is TRBJ2-7, the V gene TRBV6-6; TRBD1 matches at 10 bases. The J segment lost 3 bases and the V segment lost 4 bases, leaving 3 bases of the junction unmatched. The CDR3 runs 14 residues. Germline V gives CDR1 MNHNY, CDR2 SVGAGI (reference sequence). The CDR3, as DNA: TGTGCCAGCAGTTCGGGACAGGGGATCTACGAGCAGTACTTC. It codes for CASSSGQGIYEQYF.